The subject of this entry is one T cell receptor beta chain. What it binds is not known. The sample comes from a study of cytomegalovirus exposure and HLA in healthy donors. Across the whole study: Among 398 genotyped donors, about 80% fell in the Caucasian-associated ancestry cluster. Study-wide results and caveats: Testing in vitro showed three CMV-associated chains specific for CMV antigens. Immune exposure data for these donors was limited to CMV serostatus.

The length of the CDR3 is 16 residues. Trimming stripped 1 base from V and 6 bases from J, with 14 bases between. CDR1 is SGHKS and CDR2 is YYEKEE in the germline V gene (reference sequence). Primers for the PCR totalled 60 Vbeta and 13 Jbeta. Sequenced by immunoSEQ multiplex PCR; TCRdb stores in-frame clones only, minus some. The profile shows about 120,000 clones, about 8% of them singletons. This chain joins TRBV5-5 and TRBJ1-6; D not resolved. The sequencing input was PBMCs. This sequence was found in a woman in her thirties or forties in good health and CMV-seropositive. CDR3 amino acids: CASSLPQAAGNSPLHF. The CDR3 region has the DNA TGTGCCAGCAGCTTGCCGCAGGCCGCGGGTAATTCACCCCTCCACTTT.